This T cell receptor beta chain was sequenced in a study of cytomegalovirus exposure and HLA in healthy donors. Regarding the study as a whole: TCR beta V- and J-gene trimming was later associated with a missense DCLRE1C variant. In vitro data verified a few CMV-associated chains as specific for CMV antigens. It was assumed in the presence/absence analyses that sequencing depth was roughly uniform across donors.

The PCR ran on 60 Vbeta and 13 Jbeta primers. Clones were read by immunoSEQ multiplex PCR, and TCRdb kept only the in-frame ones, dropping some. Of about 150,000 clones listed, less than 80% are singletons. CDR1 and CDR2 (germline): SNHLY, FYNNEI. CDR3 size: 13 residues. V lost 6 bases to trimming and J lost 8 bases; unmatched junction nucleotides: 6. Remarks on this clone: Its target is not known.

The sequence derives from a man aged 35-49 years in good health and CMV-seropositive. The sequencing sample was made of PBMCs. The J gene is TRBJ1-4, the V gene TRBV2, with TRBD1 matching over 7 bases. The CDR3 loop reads CASRGQNREKLFF. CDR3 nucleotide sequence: TGTGCCAGCAGGGGACAGAATCGAGAAAAACTGTTTTTT.